Following are 15 T cell receptor beta chains from one sample sequenced in a study of draining lymph node invasion in breast cancer (dated by TCRdb to 2019 to 2021). For memory conventional CD4 T cells, the sort was based on CD4+ CD45RA- CD25- cells. Library preparation employed bulk RNA-seq. The sequencer listed for this sample is Illumina HiSeq 2500. TCRdb redid the processing of the public reads, applying fastp at Q25 and MiXCR, and retained in-frame beta chains. Each CDR3 protein appears once, grouped with its most common genes and DNA. Here the sample has 2,000 to 3,000 distinct CDR3 sequences; approximately 85% occur a single time. About 1.6% of the sample goes to the ten largest clones. The specimen sequenced was sorted memory CD4+ effector T cells from a lymph node. The intended sense of this specimen's cell subset or site label: CD45RA-negative sorted CD4+ T cells (memory Tconv or effector/memory Treg). The receptors were sampled from a female donor with luminal breast cancer.

There are a few counts of this clonotype. The chain employs TRBV7-8 and TRBJ2-2; D is perhaps TRBD1 or TRBD2 (5 bases each). Germline V gene data show CDR1 as SGHVS and CDR2 as FQNEAQ. V was pared by 5 bases and J by 0 bases, with 10 bases between. The CDR3 extends over 15 amino acids. The CDR3 loop reads CASSPGPTNTGELFF. The CDR3 region has the DNA TGTGCCAGCAGCCCGGGGCCGACGAACACCGGGGAGCTGTTTTTT. Full variable domain (remainder filled in from reference TRBV7-8 and TRBJ2-2): GAGVSQSPRYKVAKRGQDVALRCDPISGHVSLFWYQQALGQGPEFLTYFQNEAQLDKSGLPSDRFFAERPEGSVSTLKIQRTQQEDSAVYLCASSPGPTNTGELFFGEGSRLTVL.

The chain couples TRBV5-1 to TRBJ2-4, with 11 nucleotides matching TRBD1. Germline loops: CDR1 SGHRS, CDR2 YFSETQ. The CDR3 spans 20 residues. V gave up 3 bases and J gave up 5 bases; unmatched junction bases: 19. The CDR3, as DNA: TGCGCCAGCAGCTCAACCCTCCCCTCTCTCCCGGGACAGGGGGAAAACATTCAGTACTTC. This codes for CASSSTLPSLPGQGENIQYF. Looking up the rest from reference TRBV5-1 and TRBJ2-4 gives the full variable domain: KAGVTQTPRYLIKTRGQQVTLSCSPISGHRSVSWYQQTPGQGLQFLFEYFSETQRNKGNFPGRFSGRQFSNSRSEMNVSTLELGDSALYLCASSSTLPSLPGQGENIQYFGAGTRLSVL.

The gene calls are TRBV27 and TRBJ2-7; no reliable D call. Germline CDR1 and CDR2: MNHEY and SMNVEV (reference sequence). Deletions cut 2 bases from V and 6 bases from J, with 11 bases between. This CDR3 contains 13 residues. The CDR3 sequence: CASSLRPRSEQYF. CDR3 sequence (DNA): TGTGCCAGCAGTTTACGCCCGAGATCCGAGCAGTACTTC.

This chain joins TRBV6-1 and TRBJ2-1; D call uncertain. CDR1 is MNHNS, CDR2 SASEGT, per germline. The CDR3 is 13 amino acids. Trimming cost V 3 bases and J 9 bases, with 12 bases left between them. This CDR3 reads CASSESPSFEQFF. The CDR3 DNA follows: TGTGCCAGCAGTGAGTCCCCCTCGTTTGAGCAGTTCTTC.

The chain couples TRBV3-1 to TRBJ2-2; D is ambiguous. Trimming removed 0 bases from V and 4 bases from J, with 15 bases in between. The germline V gene has CDR1 LGHDT and CDR2 YNNKEL (reference sequence). The CDR3 length is 17 residues. CDR3 amino acids: CASSQEVRTGVTGELFF. The CDR3 DNA sequence: TGTGCCAGCAGCCAAGAGGTTCGAACGGGCGTCACCGGGGAGCTGTTTTTT.

The chain carries TRBV4-2 and TRBJ1-2; possibly TRBD1 for D (5 bases). There are 15 residues in the CDR3. V lost 0 bases and J 3 bases, leaving 11 bases between the germline ends. CDR1 is LGHNA and CDR2 is YNFKEQ in the germline V gene. The CDR3 sequence: CASSQDSGADYGYTF. CDR3 in DNA: TGTGCCAGCAGCCAAGATAGTGGGGCGGACTATGGCTACACCTTC.

The chain is built from TRBV7-6 and TRBJ2-2, with TRBD1 matching over 9 bases. CDR3 size: 16 residues. Germline V gene data show CDR1 as SGHVS and CDR2 as FNYEAQ. Trimming removed 1 base from V and 4 bases from J; junction bases left unmatched: 4. DNA of the CDR3: TGTGCCAGCAGCTTAGACAGGGGGCGTAGCACCGGGGAGCTGTTTTTT. Amino acids: CASSLDRGRSTGELFF.

This clonotype was detected once. J is TRBJ1-2 and V is TRBV12-5; 8 bases are shared with TRBD1. Germline V gene sequence: CDR1 LGHNT, CDR2 FRNRAP. The CDR3 loop spans 12 amino acids. The V gene end was trimmed by 3 bases and the J gene end by 12 bases; junction bases not matched to a gene: 6. In DNA form, the CDR3 reads TGTGCTAGTGGTTTAGACAGGGGATTGAACACCTTC. Its protein is CASGLDRGLNTF.

As DNA, the CDR3 is TGTGCCTTGCTCCAGGGAAAACTGTTTTTT. The encoded protein is CALLQGKLFF. The rearrangement uses TRBV30 and TRBJ1-4, with D maybe TRBD1 (5 bases). CDR1 and CDR2 from the germline V gene are GTSNPN and SVGIG (reference sequence). V was trimmed by 7 bases and J by 10 bases, leaving 10 bases between them. The CDR3 loop spans 10 amino acids.

V is TRBV4-2 and J is TRBJ1-1; 8 positions agree with TRBD1. The CDR3 runs 15 residues. Trimming took 0 bases from V and 3 from J; bases not matched to a gene: 3. Per the germline V gene, CDR1 is LGHNA and CDR2 is YNFKEQ. As DNA, the CDR3 is TGTGCCAGCAGCCAAGATCTGACAGGGGACACTGAAGCTTTCTTT. Translation gives CASSQDLTGDTEAFF.

The chain joins TRBV5-1 to TRBJ1-1; the D gene is possibly TRBD1 (6 bases). Germline lookup yields CDR1 SGHRS and CDR2 YFSETQ. The CDR3 runs 14 residues. The ends were cut back, 4 bases at V and 7 bases at J, with 17 bases in the middle. The CDR3 protein is CASSRQSGGYEAFF. The CDR3 coding sequence is TGCGCCAGCAGCCGTCAGAGCGGGGGCTATGAAGCTTTCTTT.

This chain uses TRBV5-1 with TRBJ1-6; D not certain. The CDR3 has 15 residues. Per germline, CDR1 SGHRS and CDR2 YFSETQ. V was trimmed by 4 bases and J by 5 bases, leaving 13 bases between them. As DNA, the CDR3 is TGCGCCAGCAGCCCGGACGGGCAGAATAATTCACCCCTCCACTTT. Amino acid sequence: CASSPDGQNNSPLHF.

This clonotype appeared a single time. V is TRBV5-4 and J is TRBJ2-1; the D gene is possibly TRBD2 (7 bases). The CDR3 consists of 16 residues. Germline-derived CDR1 and CDR2 are SGHNT and YYREEE (reference sequence). V lost 4 bases and J 3 bases, leaving 17 bases between the germline ends. The CDR3 region has the DNA TGTGCCAGCAGCGGGAGAGCGGGACACAACTACAATGAGCAGTTCTTC. It is translated as CASSGRAGHNYNEQFF.

The genes are TRBV20-1 and TRBJ2-3, with 8 bases aligning to TRBD1. Trimming took 6 bases from V and 3 from J; bases not matched to a gene: 5. The CDR3 is 13 residues long. Germline V gene lookup returns CDR1 DFQATT and CDR2 SNEGSKA (reference sequence). The CDR3 DNA sequence: TGCAGTGCAAACAGGGGGTCGACAGATACGCAGTATTTT. Residues: CSANRGSTDTQYF.

The chain joins TRBV18 to TRBJ2-1; 13 bases agree with TRBD2. The CDR3 has 17 amino acids. The J segment lost 4 bases and the V segment lost 2 bases, leaving 5 bases of the junction unmatched. The germline V gene has CDR1 KGHSH and CDR2 LQKENI. CDR3 amino acids: CASSPRLAGGEYNEQFF. CDR3 nucleotides: TGTGCCAGCTCACCAAGACTAGCGGGGGGCGAGTACAATGAGCAGTTCTTC.